This record looks at one T cell receptor (beta chain) sequence and its context. Original processing methods: Estimation of nucleated cell counts relied on the amplification of reference gene primers. The table came from immunoSEQ multiplex PCR; TCRdb's copy has only in-frame clones and leaves some out. V, J and clone size are those of that table, while D and trimming were read from the DNA. This sample yields 240,000 or so clones, of which roughly nine tenths are seen a single time; around 5.9% belongs to the top ten. These data originate in a study of blood T cell repertoires in COVID-19. Study at large: Researchers got acute and convalescent COVID-19 samples from the United States, Italy and Spain. T cells, B-cell-depleted T cells, or PBMCs supplied cDNA or gDNA.

This receptor was identified in a man aged 60 to 69 with acute or convalescent COVID-19. What was sequenced was peripheral blood.

The CDR3 is CASSVRDSQYTQYF. The CDR3 DNA reads as TGTGCCAGCAGCGTAAGGGACAGCCAATATACGCAGTATTTT. V and J are TRBV9 and TRBJ2-3; 7 bases match TRBD1. This CDR3 region has 14 residues. V was pared by 1 base and J by 7 bases, with 6 bases of the junction left unmatched. Germline V gene lookup returns CDR1 SGDLS and CDR2 YYNGEE.